This record concerns one T cell receptor beta chain sequence. Its antigen is currently unknown. CDR3 length: 16 amino acids. The ends were cut back, 4 bases at V and 5 bases at J, with 19 bases in the middle. Germline CDR1 and CDR2: SGHDT and YYEEEE. Total RNA amounting to about 520 ng was the source from which TCR beta cDNA was made with a constant-region primer. Libraries of TCR beta came from three nested multiplex PCR rounds with slightly modified ARM-PCR. The two initial PCR rounds, around 11 cycles each, used TRBV1-TRBV30 forward and C-beta reverse primers. TCRdb used MiXCR to reprocess the multiplex PCR reads, holding one entry per CDR3 protein. The table lists approximately 110,000 distinct CDR3 sequences, around 64% of them singletons. The data belong to a study of tumor-infiltrating lymphocytes in primary liver carcinoma. Points from the study as a whole: Blood's top-250-clone fraction was significantly lower than that of tumors (p = 0.039).

Unsorted bulk tissue, about 19-32 mg of it, served as the source for co-extraction of RNA and DNA. The chain recombines TRBV5-6 with TRBJ1-5; D may be TRBD1 (6 bases). Sequenced material: liver tumor tissue from sampling region 3. Subset noted: tumor region T3, left-lateral pole. The clonotype originates from a woman in her sixties or seventies with primary liver carcinoma and hepatitis B virus infection. CDR3 coding DNA: TGTGCCAGCAGCGAGACGGGGGGCGAGGGTGATCAGCCCCAGCATTTT. Translated, it gives CASSETGGEGDQPQHF. The whole variable domain, filled in from reference TRBV5-6 and TRBJ1-5, reads DAGVTQSPTHLIKTRGQQVTLRCSPKSGHDTVSWYQQALGQGPQFIFQYYEEEERQRGNFPDRFSGHQFPNYSSELNVNALLLGDSALYLCASSETGGEGDQPQHFGDGTRLSIL.